This TCR beta chain emerged from a study of T cell changes during pregnancy in multiple sclerosis. CDR3 length equals 16 residues. J lost 4 bases, V lost 0 bases, and 4 bases had no gene match. The germline gives CDR1 SGDLS, CDR2 YYNGEE. The repertoire was sequenced with immunoSEQ multiplex PCR; TCRdb's copy has only in-frame clones and lacks some. The sample holds 40,000 to 60,000 clones, around 94% seen once. The rearrangement joins TRBV9 to TRBJ2-6, with 7 nucleotides matching TRBD2. The sequencing used CD4+ T cells from peripheral blood mononuclear cells, collected in the third trimester of pregnancy. The source of this sequence is a female donor with multiple sclerosis, enrolled in a pregnancy study. CDR3 DNA: TGTGCCAGCAGCGTAGGGCGGGGGTCGGGGGCCAACGTCCTGACTTTC. Protein sequence: CASSVGRGSGANVLTF.